The clone carrying this T cell receptor beta chain has more than one count but fewer than ten. The antigen remains undetermined. The data stem from a study of vaccination and CD4 T cells after COVID-19. Across the study: Control cultures were supplied with a CEFX pool, an HIV-1 Nef pool, or no peptide at all.

Treatment denoted: approximately 9-day PBMC culture with coronavirus spike peptide pools or control peptides (ViraFEST assay). V was pared by 8 bases and J by 4 bases, with 12 bases between. CDR3 size: 13 residues. Germline values: CDR1 MDHEN, CDR2 SYDVKM. Sequenced with the Oncomine TCR Beta short-read assay was DNA taken from cultured CD4+ T cells. Extraction of genomic DNA was performed on cultured CD4+ T cells. A single record per CDR3 protein comes from TCRdb applying MiXCR to the PCR reads. The sample gives several thousand distinct CDR3 sequences, around 33% of which show up once; around 30% is in the top ten. Study-wide results and caveats: Median SARS-CoV-2-reactive clonotype numbers went up from around 19 to 38, but not significantly.

This TCR came from a human donor with COVID-19. The rearrangement joins TRBV28 to TRBJ1-3; D uncertain. Sequenced sample: cultured CD4+ T cells from blood. The CDR3 bases are TGTGCCAGCTTCATACGTAAGGGAAACACCATATATTTT. Its translation: CASFIRKGNTIYF.